This passage covers 7 T cell receptor beta chains from one sample sequenced in a study of T-cell memory formation after mild COVID-19. Via MiXCR, TCRdb re-called the 5' RACE reads, giving one row per CDR3 protein. The table lists roughly 150,000 distinct CDR3 sequences, approximately 25% of them singletons. The material sequenced was PBMCs or a T cell subset sorted from them (not recorded which). The receptor source for this set is an adult woman who had mild COVID-19 (a few samples of this study predate the infection). Cell type and time point are not known.

The V and J genes are TRBV19 and TRBJ2-1; D is uncertain. The length of the CDR3 is 14 residues. Per germline, CDR1 LNHDA and CDR2 SQIVND (reference sequence). Trimming removed 2 bases at V and 4 bases at J, with 9 bases between. For the CDR3, the DNA is TGTGCCAGTAGTATAACCGACGGTTACAATGAGCAGTTCTTC. The encoded protein is CASSITDGYNEQFF.

This sequence joins TRBV3-1 and TRBJ2-5; 7 positions match TRBD2. The V segment lost 4 bases and the J segment 1 base; nucleotides outside the gene matches: 6. CDR1 LGHDT and CDR2 YNNKEL come from the germline V gene (reference sequence). The CDR3 has 15 amino acids. The DNA of the CDR3 is TGTGCCAGCAGCCCTCGGGACTACTCCCAAGAGACCCAGTACTTC. The encoded protein is CASSPRDYSQETQYF.

This clonotype has a handful of counts. The chain couples TRBV20-1 to TRBJ1-2; 10 positions match TRBD1. V lost 4 bases and J lost 6; bases outside the gene matches: 14. The CDR3 consists of 16 residues. Germline V gene lookup returns CDR1 DFQATT and CDR2 SNEGSKA (reference sequence). This CDR3 reads CSAKKPTGGAMDGYTF. The DNA for the CDR3 is TGCAGTGCTAAAAAACCGACAGGGGGCGCGATGGATGGCTACACCTTC.

The CDR3 region is CASSPVWEDRRYQETQYF. The CDR3 DNA follows: TGTGCCAGCTCACCCGTATGGGAGGATCGGAGGTACCAAGAGACCCAGTACTTC. The V call is TRBV18, the J call TRBJ2-5; tentatively, D is TRBD2 (6 bases). With 3 bases removed from V and 0 bases from J, the gap between germline ends came to 20 bases. This CDR3 comprises 18 residues. Germline V gene lookup returns CDR1 KGHSH and CDR2 LQKENI.

The chain couples TRBV20-1 to TRBJ1-1; possibly TRBD1 for D (5 bases). Germline V gene sequence: CDR1 DFQATT, CDR2 SNEGSKA (reference sequence). The CDR3 is made up of 13 amino acids. The CDR3 protein is CSTFVWGPNEAFF. Written as DNA, the CDR3 is TGCAGCACGTTTGTTTGGGGCCCGAATGAAGCTTTCTTT.

The V and J genes are TRBV10-3 and TRBJ2-1, with D unclear. This CDR3 has 14 residues. Germline values: CDR1 ENHRY, CDR2 SYGVKD. V was pared by 0 bases and J by 2 bases, with 5 bases between. The CDR3 loop is CAISESGTYNEQFF. The CDR3 DNA reads TGTGCCATCAGTGAGTCGGGGACCTACAATGAGCAGTTCTTC.

The chain links TRBV30 to TRBJ2-7, with D possibly TRBD1 on 5 matching bases. This CDR3 spans 13 amino acids. Germline CDR1 GTSNPN, CDR2 SVGIG (reference sequence). The V end lost 1 base, the J end lost 12 bases, and 19 bases lay between the germline ends. The CDR3 spells CAWSGAEGVRAYF. The CDR3 DNA reads as TGTGCCTGGAGTGGTGCGGAAGGGGTCAGGGCGTACTTC.